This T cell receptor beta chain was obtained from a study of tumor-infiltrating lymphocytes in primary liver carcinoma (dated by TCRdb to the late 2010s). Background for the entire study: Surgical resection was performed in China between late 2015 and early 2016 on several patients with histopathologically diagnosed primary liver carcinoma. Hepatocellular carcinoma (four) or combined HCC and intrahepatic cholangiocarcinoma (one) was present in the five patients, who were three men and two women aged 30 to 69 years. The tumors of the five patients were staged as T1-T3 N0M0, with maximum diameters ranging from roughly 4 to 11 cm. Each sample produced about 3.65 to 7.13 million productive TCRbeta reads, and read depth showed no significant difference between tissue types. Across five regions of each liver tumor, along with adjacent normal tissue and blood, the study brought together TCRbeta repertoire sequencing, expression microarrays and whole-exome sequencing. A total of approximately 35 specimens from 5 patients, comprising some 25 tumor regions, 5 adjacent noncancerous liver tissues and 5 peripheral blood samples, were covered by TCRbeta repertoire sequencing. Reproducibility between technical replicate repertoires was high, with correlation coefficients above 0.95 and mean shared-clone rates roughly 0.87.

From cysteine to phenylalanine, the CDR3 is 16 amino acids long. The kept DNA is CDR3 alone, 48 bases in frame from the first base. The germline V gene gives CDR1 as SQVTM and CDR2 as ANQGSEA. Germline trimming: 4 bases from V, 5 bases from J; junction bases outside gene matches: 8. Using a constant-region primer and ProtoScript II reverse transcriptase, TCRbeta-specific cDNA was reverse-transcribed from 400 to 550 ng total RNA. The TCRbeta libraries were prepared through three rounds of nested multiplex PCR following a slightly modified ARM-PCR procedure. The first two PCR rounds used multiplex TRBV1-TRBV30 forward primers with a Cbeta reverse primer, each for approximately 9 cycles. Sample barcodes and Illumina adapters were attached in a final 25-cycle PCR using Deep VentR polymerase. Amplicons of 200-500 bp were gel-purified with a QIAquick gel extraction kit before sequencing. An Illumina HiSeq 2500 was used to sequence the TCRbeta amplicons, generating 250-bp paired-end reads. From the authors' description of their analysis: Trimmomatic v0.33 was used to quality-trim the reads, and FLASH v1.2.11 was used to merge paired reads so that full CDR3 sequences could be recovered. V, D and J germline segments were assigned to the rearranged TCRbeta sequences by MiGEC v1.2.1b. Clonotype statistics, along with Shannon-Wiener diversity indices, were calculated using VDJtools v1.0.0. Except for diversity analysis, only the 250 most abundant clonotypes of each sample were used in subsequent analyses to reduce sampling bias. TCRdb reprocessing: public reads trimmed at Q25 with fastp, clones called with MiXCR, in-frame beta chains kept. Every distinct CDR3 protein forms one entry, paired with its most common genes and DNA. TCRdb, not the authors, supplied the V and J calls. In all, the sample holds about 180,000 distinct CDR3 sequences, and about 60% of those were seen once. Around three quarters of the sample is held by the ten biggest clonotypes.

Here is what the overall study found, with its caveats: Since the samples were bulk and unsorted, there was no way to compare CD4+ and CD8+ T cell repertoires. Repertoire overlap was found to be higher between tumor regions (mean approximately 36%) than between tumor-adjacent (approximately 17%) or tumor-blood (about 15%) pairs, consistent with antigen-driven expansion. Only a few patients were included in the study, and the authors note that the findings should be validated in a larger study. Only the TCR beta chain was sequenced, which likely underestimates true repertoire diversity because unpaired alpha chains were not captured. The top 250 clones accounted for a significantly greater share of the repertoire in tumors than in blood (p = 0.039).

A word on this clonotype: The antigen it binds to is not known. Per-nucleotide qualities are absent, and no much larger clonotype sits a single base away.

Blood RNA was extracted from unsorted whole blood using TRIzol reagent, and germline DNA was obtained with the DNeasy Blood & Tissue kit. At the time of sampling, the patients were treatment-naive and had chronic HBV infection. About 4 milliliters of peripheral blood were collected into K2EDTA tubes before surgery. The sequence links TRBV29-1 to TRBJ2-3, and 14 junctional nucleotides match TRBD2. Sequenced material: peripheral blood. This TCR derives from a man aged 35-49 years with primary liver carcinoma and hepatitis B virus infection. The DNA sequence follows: TGCAGCGTTGCTCGAGGGACTAGCGGGAGTTTAGATACGCAGTATTTT. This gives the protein CSVARGTSGSLDTQYF.